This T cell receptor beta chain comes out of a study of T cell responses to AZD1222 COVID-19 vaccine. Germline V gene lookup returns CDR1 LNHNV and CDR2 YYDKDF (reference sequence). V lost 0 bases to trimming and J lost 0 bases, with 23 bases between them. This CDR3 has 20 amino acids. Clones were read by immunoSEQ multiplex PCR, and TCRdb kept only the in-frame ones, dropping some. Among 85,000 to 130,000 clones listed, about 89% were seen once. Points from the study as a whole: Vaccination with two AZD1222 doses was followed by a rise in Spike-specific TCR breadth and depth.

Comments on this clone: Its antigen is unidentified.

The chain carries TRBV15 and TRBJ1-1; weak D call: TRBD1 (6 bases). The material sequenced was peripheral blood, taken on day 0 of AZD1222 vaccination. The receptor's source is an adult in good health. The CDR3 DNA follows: TGTGCCACCAGCAGAGACCTCCAACAGGGACGGACCTTAATGAACACTGAAGCTTTCTTT. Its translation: CATSRDLQQGRTLMNTEAFF.